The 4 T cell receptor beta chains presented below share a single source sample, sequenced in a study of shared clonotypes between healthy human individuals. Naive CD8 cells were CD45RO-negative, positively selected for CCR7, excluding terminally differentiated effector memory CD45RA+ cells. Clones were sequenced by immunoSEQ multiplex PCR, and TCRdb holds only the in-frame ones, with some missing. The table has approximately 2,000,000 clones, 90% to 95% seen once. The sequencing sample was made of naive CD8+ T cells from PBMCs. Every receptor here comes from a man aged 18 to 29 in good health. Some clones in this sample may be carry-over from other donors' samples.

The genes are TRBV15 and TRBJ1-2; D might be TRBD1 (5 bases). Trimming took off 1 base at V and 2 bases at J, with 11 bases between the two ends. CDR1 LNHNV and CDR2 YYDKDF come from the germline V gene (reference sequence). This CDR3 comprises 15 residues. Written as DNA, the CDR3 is TGTGCCACCAGCAGAGGCACGGGGCCGAACTATGGCTACACCTTC. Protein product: CATSRGTGPNYGYTF.

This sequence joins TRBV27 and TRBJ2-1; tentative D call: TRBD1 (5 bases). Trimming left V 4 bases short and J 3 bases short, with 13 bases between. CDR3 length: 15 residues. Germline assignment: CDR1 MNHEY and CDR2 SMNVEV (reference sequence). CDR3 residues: CASSYDSLLYNEQFF. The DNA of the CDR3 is TGTGCCAGCAGTTACGACAGCCTCCTCTACAATGAGCAGTTCTTC.

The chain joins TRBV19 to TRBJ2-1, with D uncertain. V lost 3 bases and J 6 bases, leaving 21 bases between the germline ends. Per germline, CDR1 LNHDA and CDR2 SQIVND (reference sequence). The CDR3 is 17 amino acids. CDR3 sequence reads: CASSIGSGDPYTNEQFF. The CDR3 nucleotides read TGTGCCAGTAGTATTGGTTCAGGCGACCCTTACACCAATGAGCAGTTCTTC.

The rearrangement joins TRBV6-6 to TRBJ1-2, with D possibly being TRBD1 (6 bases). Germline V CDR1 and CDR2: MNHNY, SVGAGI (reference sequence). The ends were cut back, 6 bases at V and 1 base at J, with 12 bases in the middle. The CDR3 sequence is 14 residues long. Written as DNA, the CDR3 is TGTGCCAGCAGCTCCGGGGGCTTTAACTATGGCTACACCTTC. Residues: CASSSGGFNYGYTF.